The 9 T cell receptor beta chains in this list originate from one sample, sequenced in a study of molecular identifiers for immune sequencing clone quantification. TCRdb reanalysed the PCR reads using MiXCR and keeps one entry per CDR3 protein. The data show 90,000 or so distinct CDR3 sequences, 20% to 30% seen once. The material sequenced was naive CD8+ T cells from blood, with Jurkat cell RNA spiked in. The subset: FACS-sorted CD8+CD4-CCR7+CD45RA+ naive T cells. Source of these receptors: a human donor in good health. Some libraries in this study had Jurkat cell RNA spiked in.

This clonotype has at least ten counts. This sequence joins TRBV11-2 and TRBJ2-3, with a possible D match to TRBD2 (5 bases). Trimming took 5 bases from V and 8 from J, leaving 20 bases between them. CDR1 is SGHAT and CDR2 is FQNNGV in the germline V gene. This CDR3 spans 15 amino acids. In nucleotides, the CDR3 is TGTGCCAGCAGCCCGGTGGCTAGCCGGGATGGTACGCAGTATTTT. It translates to CASSPVASRDGTQYF. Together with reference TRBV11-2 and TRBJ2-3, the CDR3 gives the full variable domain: EAGVAQSPRYKIIEKRQSVAFWCNPISGHATLYWYQQILGQGPKLLIQFQNNGVVDDSQLPKDRFSAERLKGVDSTLKIQPAKLEDSAVYLCASSPVASRDGTQYFGPGTRLTVL.

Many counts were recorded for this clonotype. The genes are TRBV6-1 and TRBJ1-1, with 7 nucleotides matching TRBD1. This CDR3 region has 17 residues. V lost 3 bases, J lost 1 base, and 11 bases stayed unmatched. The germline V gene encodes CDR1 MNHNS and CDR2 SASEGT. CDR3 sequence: CASSDPLRQGRNTEAFF. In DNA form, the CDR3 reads TGTGCCAGCAGTGATCCCCTTCGACAGGGAAGGAACACTGAAGCTTTCTTT.

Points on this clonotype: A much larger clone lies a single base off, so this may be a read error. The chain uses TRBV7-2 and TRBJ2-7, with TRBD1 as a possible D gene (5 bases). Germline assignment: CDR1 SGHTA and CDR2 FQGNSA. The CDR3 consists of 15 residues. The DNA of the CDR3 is TGTGCCAGCAGCTTAGCACCCCAGGGTATATACGGGCAGTACTTC. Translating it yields CASSLAPQGIYGQYF.

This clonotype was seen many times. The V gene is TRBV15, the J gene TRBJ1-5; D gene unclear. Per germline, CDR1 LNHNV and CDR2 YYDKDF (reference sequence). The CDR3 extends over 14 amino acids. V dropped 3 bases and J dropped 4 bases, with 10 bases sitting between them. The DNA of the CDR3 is TGTGCCACCAGCAGTCACCAGAGAAATCAGCCCCAGCATTTT. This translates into CATSSHQRNQPQHF. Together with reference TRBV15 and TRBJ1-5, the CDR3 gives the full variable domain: DAMVIQNPRYQVTQFGKPVTLSCSQTLNHNVMYWYQQKSSQAPKLLFHYYDKDFNNEADTPDNFQSRRPNTSFCFLDIRSPGLGDTAMYLCATSSHQRNQPQHFGDGTRLSIL.

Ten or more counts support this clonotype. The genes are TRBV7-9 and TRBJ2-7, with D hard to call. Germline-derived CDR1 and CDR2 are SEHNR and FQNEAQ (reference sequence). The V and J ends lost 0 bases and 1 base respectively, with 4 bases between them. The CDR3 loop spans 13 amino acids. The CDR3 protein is CASSLAGSYEQYF. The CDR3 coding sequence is TGTGCCAGCAGCTTAGCAGGATCCTACGAGCAGTACTTC.

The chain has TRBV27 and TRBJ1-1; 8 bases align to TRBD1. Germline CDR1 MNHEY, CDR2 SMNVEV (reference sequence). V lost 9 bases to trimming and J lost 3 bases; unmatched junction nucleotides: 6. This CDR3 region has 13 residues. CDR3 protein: CASRTGSHTEAFF. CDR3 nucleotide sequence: TGTGCCAGTCGGACAGGGAGTCACACTGAAGCTTTCTTT.

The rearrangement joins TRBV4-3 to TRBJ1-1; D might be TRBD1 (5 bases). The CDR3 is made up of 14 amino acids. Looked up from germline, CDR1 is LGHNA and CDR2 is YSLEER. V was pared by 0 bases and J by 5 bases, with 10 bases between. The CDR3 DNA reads TGCGCCAGCAGCCAAGACGAGGGGCGAACTGAAGCTTTCTTT. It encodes CASSQDEGRTEAFF.

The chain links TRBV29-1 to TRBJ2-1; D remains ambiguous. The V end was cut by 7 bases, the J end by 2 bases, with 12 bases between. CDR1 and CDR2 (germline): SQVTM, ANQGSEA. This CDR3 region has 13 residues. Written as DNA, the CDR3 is TGCAGCGCAAAGCCTGAACCCTACAATGAGCAGTTCTTC. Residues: CSAKPEPYNEQFF.

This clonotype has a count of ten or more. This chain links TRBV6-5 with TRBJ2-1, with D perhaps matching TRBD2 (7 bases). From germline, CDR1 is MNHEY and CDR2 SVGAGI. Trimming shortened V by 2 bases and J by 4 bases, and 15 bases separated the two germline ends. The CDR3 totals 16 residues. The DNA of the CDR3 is TGTGCCAGCAGTTACCACAGGGAGGGCCCGTACAATGAGCAGTTCTTC. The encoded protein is CASSYHREGPYNEQFF.